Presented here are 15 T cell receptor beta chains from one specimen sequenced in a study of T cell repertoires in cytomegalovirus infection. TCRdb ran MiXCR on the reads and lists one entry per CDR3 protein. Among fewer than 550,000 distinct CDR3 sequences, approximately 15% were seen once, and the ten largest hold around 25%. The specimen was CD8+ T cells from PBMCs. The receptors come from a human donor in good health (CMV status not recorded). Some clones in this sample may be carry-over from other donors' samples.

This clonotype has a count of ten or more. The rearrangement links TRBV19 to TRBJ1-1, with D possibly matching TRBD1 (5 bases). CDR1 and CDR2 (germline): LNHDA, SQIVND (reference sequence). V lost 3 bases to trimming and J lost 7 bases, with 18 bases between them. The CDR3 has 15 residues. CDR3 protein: CASSMGTGTIYEAFF. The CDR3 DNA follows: TGTGCCAGTAGTATGGGGACCGGGACCATCTATGAAGCTTTCTTT.

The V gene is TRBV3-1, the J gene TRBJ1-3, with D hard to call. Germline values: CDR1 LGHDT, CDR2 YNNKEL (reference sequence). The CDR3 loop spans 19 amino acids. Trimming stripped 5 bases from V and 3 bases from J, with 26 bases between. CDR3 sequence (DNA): TGTGCCAGCAGCTCCCGGGGAGGACCGCACGGTTCCGTTGGAAACACCATATATTTT. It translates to CASSSRGGPHGSVGNTIYF. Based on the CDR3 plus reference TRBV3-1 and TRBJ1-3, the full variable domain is DTAVSQTPKYLVTQMGNDKSIKCEQNLGHDTMYWYKQDSKKFLKIMFSYNNKELIINETVPNRFSPKSPDKAHLNLHINSLELGDSAVYFCASSSRGGPHGSVGNTIYFGEGSWLTVV.

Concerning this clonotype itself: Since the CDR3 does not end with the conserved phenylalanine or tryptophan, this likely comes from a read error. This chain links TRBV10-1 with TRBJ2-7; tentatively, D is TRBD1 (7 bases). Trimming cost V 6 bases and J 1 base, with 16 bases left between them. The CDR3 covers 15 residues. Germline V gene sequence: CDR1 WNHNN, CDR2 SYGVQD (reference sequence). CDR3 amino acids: CASSAGQTPSYEQYL. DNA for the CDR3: TGCGCCAGCAGCGCGGGACAGACACCTTCCTACGAGCAGTACTTA.

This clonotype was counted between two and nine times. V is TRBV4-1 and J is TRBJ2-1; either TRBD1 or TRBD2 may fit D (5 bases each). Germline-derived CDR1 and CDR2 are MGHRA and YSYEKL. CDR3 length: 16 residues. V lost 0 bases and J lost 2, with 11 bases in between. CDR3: CASSQEMGPAYNEQFF. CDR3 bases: TGCGCCAGCAGCCAAGAGATGGGACCGGCCTACAATGAGCAGTTCTTC.

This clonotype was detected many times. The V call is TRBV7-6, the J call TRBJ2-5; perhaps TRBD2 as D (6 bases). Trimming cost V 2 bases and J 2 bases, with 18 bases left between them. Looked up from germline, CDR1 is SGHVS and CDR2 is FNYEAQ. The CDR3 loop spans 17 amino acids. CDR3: CASSLRSGRRGQETQYF. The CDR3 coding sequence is TGTGCCAGCAGCTTACGGTCGGGGAGGCGTGGTCAAGAGACCCAGTACTTC.

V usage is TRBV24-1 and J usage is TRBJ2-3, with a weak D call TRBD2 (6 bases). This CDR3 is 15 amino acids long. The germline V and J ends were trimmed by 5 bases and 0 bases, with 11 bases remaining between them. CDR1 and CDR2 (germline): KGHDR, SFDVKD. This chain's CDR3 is CATSASSVSTDTQYF. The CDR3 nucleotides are TGTGCCACCAGTGCGTCTAGCGTTAGCACAGATACGCAGTATTTT.

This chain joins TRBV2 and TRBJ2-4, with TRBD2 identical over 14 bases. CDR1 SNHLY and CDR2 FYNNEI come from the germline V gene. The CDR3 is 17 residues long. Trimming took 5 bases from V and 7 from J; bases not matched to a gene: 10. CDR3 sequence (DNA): TGTGCCAGCAGTAATCCGGGACTAGCGGGAGTCGGGAACATTCAGTACTTC. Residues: CASSNPGLAGVGNIQYF.

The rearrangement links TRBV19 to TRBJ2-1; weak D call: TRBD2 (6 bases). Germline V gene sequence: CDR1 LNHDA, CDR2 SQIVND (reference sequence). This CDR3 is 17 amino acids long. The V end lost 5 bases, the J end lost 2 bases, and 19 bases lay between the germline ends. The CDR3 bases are TGTGCCAGTAGTCCCTATACTCGGGGACTGACCTACAATGAGCAGTTCTTC. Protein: CASSPYTRGLTYNEQFF.

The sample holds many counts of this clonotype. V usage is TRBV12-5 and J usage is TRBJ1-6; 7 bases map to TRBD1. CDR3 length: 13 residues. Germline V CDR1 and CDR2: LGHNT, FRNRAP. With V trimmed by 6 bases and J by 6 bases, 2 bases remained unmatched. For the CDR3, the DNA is TGTGCTAGTGGGGGGACAGTTAATTCACCCCTCCACTTT. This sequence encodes CASGGTVNSPLHF.

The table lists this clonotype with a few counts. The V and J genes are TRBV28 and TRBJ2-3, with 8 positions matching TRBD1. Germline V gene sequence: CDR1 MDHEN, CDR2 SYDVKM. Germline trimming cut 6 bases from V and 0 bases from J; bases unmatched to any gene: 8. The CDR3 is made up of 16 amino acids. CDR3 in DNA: TGTGCCAGCAGCCAGAGGGACAGGAGAAGCACAGATACGCAGTATTTT. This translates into CASSQRDRRSTDTQYF.

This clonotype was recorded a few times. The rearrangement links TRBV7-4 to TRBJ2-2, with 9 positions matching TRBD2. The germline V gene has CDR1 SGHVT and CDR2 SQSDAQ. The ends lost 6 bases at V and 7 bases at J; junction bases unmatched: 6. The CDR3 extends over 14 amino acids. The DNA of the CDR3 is TGTGCCAGCAGTATAGCGGGAGTCAACGGGGAGCTGTTTTTT. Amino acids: CASSIAGVNGELFF.

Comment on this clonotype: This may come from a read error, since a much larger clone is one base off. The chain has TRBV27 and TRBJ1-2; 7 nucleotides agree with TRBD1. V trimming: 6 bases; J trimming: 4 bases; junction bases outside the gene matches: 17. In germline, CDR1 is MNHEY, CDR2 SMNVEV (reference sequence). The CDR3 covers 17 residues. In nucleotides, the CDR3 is TGTGCCAGCAGGACTAAGATAGGGGGCCTCCCGGGCTATGGCTACACCTTC. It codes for CASRTKIGGLPGYGYTF.

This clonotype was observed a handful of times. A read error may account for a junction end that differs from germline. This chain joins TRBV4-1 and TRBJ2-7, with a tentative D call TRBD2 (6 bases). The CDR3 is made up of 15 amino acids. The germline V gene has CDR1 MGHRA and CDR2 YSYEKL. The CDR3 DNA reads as TGTGCCAGCAGCCAAGAAGGGACTTCATCCTACGAGCAGTACTTC. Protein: CASSQEGTSSYEQYF.

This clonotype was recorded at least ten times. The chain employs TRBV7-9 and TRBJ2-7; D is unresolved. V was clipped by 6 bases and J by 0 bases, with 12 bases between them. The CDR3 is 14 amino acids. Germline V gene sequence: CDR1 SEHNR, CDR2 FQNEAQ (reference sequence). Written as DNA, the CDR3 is TGTGCCAGCAGTCCGGACGGGTTCTCCTACGAGCAGTACTTC. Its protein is CASSPDGFSYEQYF.

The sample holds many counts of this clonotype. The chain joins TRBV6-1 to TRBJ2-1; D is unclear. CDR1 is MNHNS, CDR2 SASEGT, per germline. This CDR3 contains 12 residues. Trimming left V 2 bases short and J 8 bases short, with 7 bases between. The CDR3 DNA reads TGTGCCAGCAGTGAATACGGCGATGAGCAGTTCTTC. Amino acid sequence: CASSEYGDEQFF.